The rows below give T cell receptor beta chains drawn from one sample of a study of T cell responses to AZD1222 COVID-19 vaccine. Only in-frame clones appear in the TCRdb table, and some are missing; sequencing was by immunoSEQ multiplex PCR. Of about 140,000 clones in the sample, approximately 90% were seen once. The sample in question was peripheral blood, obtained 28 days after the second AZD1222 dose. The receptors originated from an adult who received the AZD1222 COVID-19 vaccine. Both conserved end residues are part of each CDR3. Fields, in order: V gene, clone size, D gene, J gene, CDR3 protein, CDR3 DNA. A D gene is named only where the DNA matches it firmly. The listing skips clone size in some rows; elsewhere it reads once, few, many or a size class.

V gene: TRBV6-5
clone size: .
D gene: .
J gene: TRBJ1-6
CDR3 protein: CASSYVGFALHF
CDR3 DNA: TGTGCCAGCAGTTACGTCGGGTTCGCCCTCCACTTT

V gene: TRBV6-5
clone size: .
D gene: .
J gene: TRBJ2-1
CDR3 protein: CASSYGNNEQFF
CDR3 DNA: TGTGCCAGCAGTTATGGAAACAATGAGCAGTTCTTC

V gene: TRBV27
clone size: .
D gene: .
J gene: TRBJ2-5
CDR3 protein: CASARLYQETQYF
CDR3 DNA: TGTGCCAGCGCCCGGTTGTACCAAGAGACCCAGTACTTC

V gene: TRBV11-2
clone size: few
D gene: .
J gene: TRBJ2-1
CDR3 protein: CASSLNAGAEGNEQFF
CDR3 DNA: TGTGCCAGCAGCTTAAACGCGGGCGCAGAGGGGAATGAGCAGTTCTTC

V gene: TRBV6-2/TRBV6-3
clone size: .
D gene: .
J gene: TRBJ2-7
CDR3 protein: CASSYPGNYEQYF
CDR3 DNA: TGTGCCAGCAGTTACCCAGGGAACTACGAGCAGTACTTC

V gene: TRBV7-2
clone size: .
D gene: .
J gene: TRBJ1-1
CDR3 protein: CASSFQRYTEAFF
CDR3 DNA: TGTGCCAGCAGCTTTCAGCGGTACACTGAAGCTTTCTTT

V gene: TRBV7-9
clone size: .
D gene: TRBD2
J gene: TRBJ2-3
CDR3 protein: CASSLLAEITDTQYF
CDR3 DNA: TGTGCCAGCAGCTTACTAGCGGAGATCACAGATACGCAGTATTTT

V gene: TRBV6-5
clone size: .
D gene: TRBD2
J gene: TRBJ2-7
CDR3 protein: CASTPLAGGPYEQYF
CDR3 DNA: TGTGCCAGCACGCCCCTCGCGGGAGGGCCATACGAGCAGTACTTC

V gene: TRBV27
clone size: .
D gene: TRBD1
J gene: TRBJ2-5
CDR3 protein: CASSSGQRRETQYF
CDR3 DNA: TGTGCCAGCAGTTCGGGACAGCGAAGAGAGACCCAGTACTTC

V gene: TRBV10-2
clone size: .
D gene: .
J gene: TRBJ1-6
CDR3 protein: CASSEYRFNSPLHF
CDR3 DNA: TGCGCCAGCAGTGAGTACCGATTCAATTCACCCCTCCACTTT

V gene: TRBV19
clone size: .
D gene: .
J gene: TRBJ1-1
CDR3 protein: CASSIEGLDTEAFF
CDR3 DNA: TGTGCCAGTAGTATCGAGGGCCTCGACACTGAAGCTTTCTTT

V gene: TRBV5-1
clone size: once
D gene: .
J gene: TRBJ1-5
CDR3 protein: CASSPRGGYQPQHF
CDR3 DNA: TGCGCCAGCAGCCCTAGGGGAGGGTATCAGCCCCAGCATTTT

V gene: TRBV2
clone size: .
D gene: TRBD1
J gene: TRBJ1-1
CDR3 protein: CASSRQGMNTEAFF
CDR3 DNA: TGTGCCAGCAGCCGACAGGGTATGAACACTGAAGCTTTCTTT

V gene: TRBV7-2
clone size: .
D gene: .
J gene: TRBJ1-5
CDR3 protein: CASSPQPDQPQHF
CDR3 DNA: TGTGCCAGCAGCCCACAGCCGGATCAGCCCCAGCATTTT

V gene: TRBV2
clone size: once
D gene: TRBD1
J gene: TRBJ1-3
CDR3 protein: CASSNTGGSGNTIYF
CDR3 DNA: TGTGCCAGCAGTAACACAGGGGGCAGTGGAAACACCATATATTTT

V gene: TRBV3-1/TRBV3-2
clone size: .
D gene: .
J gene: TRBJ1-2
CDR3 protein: CASSHLPGNYGYTF
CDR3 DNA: TGTGCCAGCAGCCACCTACCCGGAAACTATGGCTACACCTTC

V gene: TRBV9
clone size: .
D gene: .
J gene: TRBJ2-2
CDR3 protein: CASSARGSGGELFF
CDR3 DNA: TGTGCCAGCAGCGCGAGGGGGTCAGGCGGGGAGCTGTTTTTT

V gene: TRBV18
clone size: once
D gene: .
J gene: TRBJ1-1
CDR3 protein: CASSISTGPRGTEAFF
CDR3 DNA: TGTGCCAGCTCTATCAGTACAGGGCCCCGGGGCACTGAAGCTTTCTTT

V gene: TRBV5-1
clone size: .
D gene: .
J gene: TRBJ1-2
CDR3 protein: CASSLEEAYYGYTF
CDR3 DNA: TGCGCCAGCAGCTTGGAGGAGGCGTACTATGGCTACACCTTC

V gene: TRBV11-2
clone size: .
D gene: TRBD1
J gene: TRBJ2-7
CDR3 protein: CASSLNRGTYEQYF
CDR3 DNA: TGTGCCAGCAGCTTAAACAGGGGAACCTACGAGCAGTACTTC

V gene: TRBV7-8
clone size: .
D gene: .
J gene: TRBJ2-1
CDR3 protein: CASSLDRASSNNEQFF
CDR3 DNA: TGTGCCAGCAGCTTAGACAGGGCTAGCTCTAACAATGAGCAGTTCTTC

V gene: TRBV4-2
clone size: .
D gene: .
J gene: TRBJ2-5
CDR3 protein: CASSQLGSGPETQYF
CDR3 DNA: TGTGCCAGCAGCCAGCTCGGCAGCGGCCCAGAGACCCAGTACTTC

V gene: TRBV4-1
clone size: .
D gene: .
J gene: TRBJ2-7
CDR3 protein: CASSQDELIYEQYF
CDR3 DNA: TGCGCCAGCAGCCAAGATGAGTTAATCTACGAGCAGTACTTC

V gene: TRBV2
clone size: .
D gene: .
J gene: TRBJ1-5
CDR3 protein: CASSPGGSLYQPQHF
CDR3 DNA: TGTGCCAGCAGTCCCGGGGGGTCGCTATATCAGCCCCAGCATTTT

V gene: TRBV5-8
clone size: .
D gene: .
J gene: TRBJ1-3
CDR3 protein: CASSLKLGNTIYF
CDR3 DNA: TGTGCCAGCAGCTTGAAGCTTGGAAACACCATATATTTT

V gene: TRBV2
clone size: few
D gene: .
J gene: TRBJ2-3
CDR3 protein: CASSAERGVTDTQYF
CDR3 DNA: TGTGCCAGCAGTGCCGAGAGGGGTGTGACAGATACGCAGTATTTT

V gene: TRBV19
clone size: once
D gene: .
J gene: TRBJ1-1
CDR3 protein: CASSMGPYTEAFF
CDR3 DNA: TGTGCCAGTAGTATGGGCCCTTACACTGAAGCTTTCTTT

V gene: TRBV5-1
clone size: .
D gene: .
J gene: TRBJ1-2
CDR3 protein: CASSLVGDSNYGYTF
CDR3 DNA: TGCGCCAGCAGCTTGGTAGGGGACTCTAACTATGGCTACACCTTC

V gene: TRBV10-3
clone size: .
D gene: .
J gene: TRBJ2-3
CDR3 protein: CAISEPIGVQSTDTQYF
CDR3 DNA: TGTGCCATCAGTGAGCCCATTGGGGTCCAGAGCACAGATACGCAGTATTTT

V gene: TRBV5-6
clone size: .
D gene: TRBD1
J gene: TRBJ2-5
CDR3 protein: CASSFADRQETQYF
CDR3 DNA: TGTGCCAGCAGCTTCGCGGACAGGCAAGAGACCCAGTACTTC

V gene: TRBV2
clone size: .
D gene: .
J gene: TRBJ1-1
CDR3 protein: CASSGGGTGNTEAFF
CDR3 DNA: TGTGCCAGCAGTGGGGGAGGGACGGGGAACACTGAAGCTTTCTTT

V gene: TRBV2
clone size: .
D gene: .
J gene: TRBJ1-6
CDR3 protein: CASRRSETSSNSPLHF
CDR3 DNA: TGTGCCAGCCGACGATCGGAGACCTCGTCTAATTCACCCCTCCACTTT

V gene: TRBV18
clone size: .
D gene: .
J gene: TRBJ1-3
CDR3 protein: CASSPSRGQAGSGNTIYF
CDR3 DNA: TGTGCCAGCTCACCAAGCAGGGGCCAAGCTGGTTCTGGAAACACCATATATTTT

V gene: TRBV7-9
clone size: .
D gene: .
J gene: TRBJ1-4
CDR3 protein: CASSLRGSGEKLFF
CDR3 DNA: TGTGCCAGCAGCTTAAGAGGGAGTGGTGAAAAACTGTTTTTT

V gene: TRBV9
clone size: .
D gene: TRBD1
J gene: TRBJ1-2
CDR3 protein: CASSVDGRTGVIGYTF
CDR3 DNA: TGTGCCAGCAGCGTAGATGGGAGAACAGGGGTTATTGGCTACACCTTC

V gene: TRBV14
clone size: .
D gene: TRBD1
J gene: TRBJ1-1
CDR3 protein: CASSQDLGQVDTEAFF
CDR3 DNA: TGTGCCAGCAGCCAAGATTTAGGACAGGTGGACACTGAAGCTTTCTTT